This entry lists 24 T cell receptor beta chains sequenced from one sample in a study of T cells after yellow fever vaccination. TCRdb reanalysed the 5' RACE reads using MiXCR and keeps one entry per CDR3 protein. Of 150,000 to 200,000 distinct CDR3 sequences in the sample, approximately 6.2% were seen once. This specimen was CD4+ T cells sorted from PBMCs, taken on the day of the first yellow fever vaccination. These TCRs come from a man aged 18 to 30 who received the YFV17D yellow fever vaccine.

This clonotype was recorded many times. The rearrangement uses TRBV4-3 and TRBJ2-1; D might be TRBD1 (8 bases). The germline gives CDR1 LGHNA, CDR2 YSLEER. CDR3 length: 15 residues. With 4 bases removed from V and 4 bases from J, the gap between germline ends came to 14 bases. CDR3 residues: CASSRGQGGYNEQFF. CDR3 sequence (DNA): TGCGCCAGCAGCCGCGGACAGGGAGGGTACAATGAGCAGTTCTTC.

This clonotype occurred many times. CDR3 in amino acids: CASSLSGSLGEKLFF. CDR3 DNA sequence: TGTGCCAGCAGTTTATCCGGCAGTCTCGGGGAAAAACTGTTTTTT. This chain uses TRBV12-3 or TRBV12-4 with TRBJ1-4; D gene unclear. CDR3 size: 15 residues. V was pared by 2 bases and J by 8 bases, with 15 bases between.

This clonotype has a handful of counts. This rearrangement joins TRBV5-1 to TRBJ1-2; 7 bases fit TRBD1. This CDR3 has 15 amino acids. Trimming cost V 3 bases and J 2 bases; bases outside gene matches: 7. The germline V gene has CDR1 SGHRS and CDR2 YFSETQ. The CDR3 protein is CASSWDSSTNYGYTF. The CDR3 DNA follows: TGCGCCAGCAGCTGGGACAGTTCTACAAACTATGGCTACACCTTC.

Only a few counts were recorded for this clonotype. The V gene is TRBV11-2, the J gene TRBJ2-3, with a tentative D call TRBD2 (5 bases). Germline assignment: CDR1 SGHAT and CDR2 FQNNGV. Between the trimmed V and J ends, which lost 5 bases and 3 bases, there was a span of 12 bases. The CDR3 length is 14 residues. Here the CDR3 reads CASSASPETDTQYF. The CDR3 DNA is TGTGCCAGCAGCGCTAGCCCGGAAACAGATACGCAGTATTTT. The whole variable domain, remainder taken from reference TRBV11-2 and TRBJ2-3, is EAGVAQSPRYKIIEKRQSVAFWCNPISGHATLYWYQQILGQGPKLLIQFQNNGVVDDSQLPKDRFSAERLKGVDSTLKIQPAKLEDSAVYLCASSASPETDTQYFGPGTRLTVL.

This clonotype was seen at least ten times. This chain uses TRBV12-3 or TRBV12-4 with TRBJ1-1, with D perhaps TRBD1 (5 bases). V was shortened by 5 bases and J by 7 bases, with 20 bases between the two germline ends. The CDR3 totals 15 residues. The CDR3 nucleotides read TGTGCCAGCAGTCCTTTTGAGGGGTTGATCGTTGAAGCTTTCTTT. Encoded protein: CASSPFEGLIVEAFF.

This clonotype was counted between two and nine times. The chain couples TRBV25-1 to TRBJ1-4; D uncertain. CDR1 MGHDK and CDR2 SYGVNS come from the germline V gene. This CDR3 is built from 11 residues. The V end was cut by 5 bases, the J end by 7 bases, with 5 bases between. The CDR3 bases are TGTGCCAGCAGTAAGGGTGAAAAACTGTTTTTT. This codes for CASSKGEKLFF. The whole variable domain, filled in from reference TRBV25-1 and TRBJ1-4, reads EADIYQTPRYLVIGTGKKITLECSQTMGHDKMYWYQQDPGMELHLIHYSYGVNSTEKGDLSSESTVSRIRTEHFPLTLESARPSHTSQYLCASSKGEKLFFGSGTQLSVL.

J is TRBJ2-7 and V is TRBV6-6; D may be TRBD1 (5 bases). The length of the CDR3 is 13 residues. V was pared by 5 bases and J by 2 bases, with 10 bases between. Per the germline V gene, CDR1 is MNHNY and CDR2 is SVGAGI (reference sequence). For the CDR3, the DNA is TGTGCCAGCAGTCCCGACAGCCCCTACGAGCAGTACGTC. The encoded protein is CASSPDSPYEQYV.

This clonotype has just a few counts. J is TRBJ1-1 and V is TRBV11-2; D is unresolved. Trimming removed 5 bases at V and 5 bases at J, with 12 bases between. Germline CDR1 SGHAT, CDR2 FQNNGV. This CDR3 comprises 13 residues. The CDR3 region has the DNA TGTGCCAGCAGCGCCGGTTGGTCGACTGAAGCTTTCTTT. It specifies CASSAGWSTEAFF.

This clonotype was seen many times. This chain joins TRBV6-6 and TRBJ2-5; the D gene is possibly TRBD2 (5 bases). This CDR3 contains 13 residues. Germline values: CDR1 MNHNY, CDR2 SVGAGI (reference sequence). V was pared by 2 bases and J by 2 bases, with 6 bases between. Written as DNA, the CDR3 is TGTGCCAGCAGTTACCGGGATCAAGAGACCCAGTACTTC. Its protein product is CASSYRDQETQYF.

The chain carries TRBV7-2 and TRBJ1-2; 9 bases map to TRBD1. The germline gives CDR1 SGHTA, CDR2 FQGNSA. The CDR3 runs to 13 residues. With V trimmed by 4 bases and J by 10 bases, 7 bases remained unmatched. The CDR3 nucleotides are TGTGCCAGCAGCTCGGACAGGGGATTACTCTACACCTTC. Its protein is CASSSDRGLLYTF.

On this clonotype itself: This sequence may be a read error, since a much larger clone differs from it by one base. This rearrangement joins TRBV7-6 to TRBJ2-5; D unresolved. There are 13 residues in the CDR3. From germline, CDR1 is SGHVS and CDR2 FNYEAQ. The DNA for the CDR3 is TGTGCCAGCAGCTTTCTGGGGTTAGAGCCCCAGTACTTC. This encodes CASSFLGLEPQYF. Full variable domain (missing parts from reference TRBV7-6 and TRBJ2-5): GAGVSQSPRYKVTKRGQDVALRCDPISGHVSLYWYRQALGQGPEFLTYFNYEAQQDKSGLPNDRFSAERPEGSISTLTIQRTEQRDSAMYRCASSFLGLEPQYFGPGTRLLVL.

This clonotype was counted a few times. The chain carries TRBV20-1 and TRBJ1-2; D gene ambiguous. Trimming removed 5 bases at V and 4 bases at J, with 11 bases between. This CDR3 comprises 12 residues. The germline CDR1 and CDR2 sequences are DFQATT and SNEGSKA (reference sequence). The DNA for the CDR3 is TGCAGTGCTCCACTAGGTGGCTATGGCTACACCTTC. Translated: CSAPLGGYGYTF.

V and J are TRBV7-8 and TRBJ1-2; 11 bases match TRBD1. V lost 3 bases and J lost 6; bases outside the gene matches: 12. This CDR3 is built from 17 residues. The germline gives CDR1 SGHVS, CDR2 FQNEAQ. The CDR3 loop is CASSLNGQGALGNGYTF. DNA for the CDR3: TGTGCCAGCAGCTTGAACGGACAGGGGGCCCTAGGCAATGGCTACACCTTC.

This clonotype showed up many times. V gene TRBV27 combines with J gene TRBJ1-1; D is possibly TRBD1 (5 bases). V lost 2 bases and J lost 0, with 7 bases in between. The germline V gene encodes CDR1 MNHEY and CDR2 SMNVEV (reference sequence). The CDR3 is made up of 14 amino acids. The CDR3 sequence: CASSLAGLNTEAFF. The CDR3 DNA follows: TGTGCCAGCAGTTTAGCAGGGCTGAACACTGAAGCTTTCTTT.

This clonotype was seen a handful of times. This chain connects TRBV4-3 to TRBJ2-4; 8 bases are a match to TRBD2. Looked up from germline, CDR1 is LGHNA and CDR2 is YSLEER. The CDR3 spans 19 residues. V lost 1 base and J lost 0; bases outside the gene matches: 11. CDR3 residues: CASSQVEGSGAIAKNIQYF. The CDR3 nucleotides read TGCGCCAGCAGCCAAGTCGAGGGTAGCGGGGCCATAGCCAAAAACATTCAGTACTTC.

This clonotype was observed at least ten times. This rearrangement joins TRBV4-1 to TRBJ2-3; no firm D call. CDR1 MGHRA and CDR2 YSYEKL come from the germline V gene. Trimming left V 4 bases short and J 4 bases short, with 18 bases between. CDR3 length: 16 amino acids. The CDR3 sequence: CASSLGGFSPADTQYF. The CDR3 DNA follows: TGCGCCAGCAGCCTAGGTGGTTTTAGCCCCGCAGATACGCAGTATTTT.

In its sample, this clonotype was seen many times. V and J are TRBV20-1 and TRBJ2-3, with D unclear. Trimming took 3 bases from V and 0 from J, leaving 7 bases between them. The CDR3 spans 13 residues. Per the germline V gene, CDR1 is DFQATT and CDR2 is SNEGSKA (reference sequence). CDR3 residues: CSASIRSTDTQYF. The CDR3 DNA follows: TGCAGTGCTAGTATACGGAGCACAGATACGCAGTATTTT.

In this sample, this clonotype turned up a few times. This chain uses TRBV7-9 with TRBJ2-1; D may be TRBD1 or TRBD2 (6 bases each). Germline-derived CDR1 and CDR2 are SEHNR and FQNEAQ (reference sequence). The CDR3 runs to 12 residues. V gave up 6 bases and J gave up 9 bases, with 12 bases separating them. The CDR3 DNA reads TGTGCCAGCAGTCCAAAGGGGGGTGAGCAGTTCTTC. Its protein is CASSPKGGEQFF.

This clonotype showed up many times. The V gene is TRBV7-2, the J gene TRBJ2-5; 8 positions match TRBD1. The CDR3 has 13 residues. The germline CDR1 and CDR2 sequences are SGHTA and FQGNSA. The V gene end was trimmed by 5 bases and the J gene end by 5 bases; junction bases not matched to a gene: 4. The CDR3: CASSRQGFETQYF. The DNA of the CDR3 is TGTGCCAGCAGCAGACAGGGGTTTGAGACCCAGTACTTC.

This clonotype came up many times. This chain joins TRBV7-9 and TRBJ2-2, with unresolved D. Germline V lookup: CDR1 SEHNR, CDR2 FQNEAQ (reference sequence). The CDR3 has 14 amino acids. Trimming stripped 1 base from V and 6 bases from J, with 9 bases between. In nucleotides, the CDR3 is TGTGCCAGCAGCTTAGGTAATCGGGCCGGGGAGCTGTTTTTT. Its translation is CASSLGNRAGELFF. The full variable domain, its missing parts supplied by reference TRBV7-9 and TRBJ2-2, is DTGVSQNPRHKITKRGQNVTFRCDPISEHNRLYWYRQTLGQGPEFLTYFQNEAQLEKSRLLSDRFSAERPKGSFSTLEIQRTEQGDSAMYLCASSLGNRAGELFFGEGSRLTVL.

About this clonotype itself: Given a much more abundant clone one base away, this may be a read error. The rearrangement joins TRBV2 to TRBJ1-1; D is unresolved. Germline V gene sequence: CDR1 SNHLY, CDR2 FYNNEI. This CDR3 region has 12 residues. The CDR3 bases are TGTGCCAGCAGTCTTATGAAGACTGAAGCTTTCTTT. It translates to CASSLMKTEAFF.

The table lists this clonotype with many counts. This chain uses TRBV20-1 with TRBJ1-4; 9 nucleotides match TRBD1. Per germline, CDR1 DFQATT and CDR2 SNEGSKA (reference sequence). The CDR3 loop spans 15 amino acids. V was clipped by 0 bases and J by 10 bases; unmatched bases: 9. The CDR3 region has the DNA TGCAGTGCTAGAGATCGGACAGGGGATACGGTAAAACTGTTTTTT. Amino acid sequence: CSARDRTGDTVKLFF.

The chain links TRBV18 to TRBJ2-7; TRBD1 might be the D (6 bases). The CDR3 extends over 13 amino acids. CDR1 and CDR2 (germline): KGHSH, LQKENI. The V and J ends lost 6 bases and 3 bases respectively, with 12 bases between them. The CDR3 DNA sequence: TGTGCCAGCTCCCGATCGGACAGCTACGAGCAGTACGTC. Its protein is CASSRSDSYEQYV.

The chain carries TRBV20-1 and TRBJ2-5; D may be TRBD1 (6 bases). Trimming left V 5 bases short and J 1 base short, with 20 bases between. The CDR3 runs to 16 residues. The germline V gene encodes CDR1 DFQATT and CDR2 SNEGSKA (reference sequence). CDR3 nucleotide sequence: TGCAGTGCTCAACGGACAGCGTCTACGATCCAAGAGACCCAGTACTTC. Protein: CSAQRTASTIQETQYF.